This T cell receptor (beta chain) is from a study of T cell changes during pregnancy in multiple sclerosis. Profiling relied on immunoSEQ multiplex PCR, and the TCRdb table lists in-frame clones only, not all of them. The sample holds tens of thousands of clones, around 90% seen once. Germline V gene lookup returns CDR1 MDHEN and CDR2 SYDVKM. Trimming cost V 5 bases and J 7 bases, with 17 bases left between them. CDR3 length: 15 amino acids. The source was CD4+ T cells from peripheral blood mononuclear cells, collected in the second trimester of pregnancy. The V call is TRBV28, the J call TRBJ1-4; weak D call: TRBD1 (5 bases). The TCR was taken from a female donor with multiple sclerosis, enrolled in a pregnancy study. The CDR3 DNA sequence: TGTGCCAGCAGTCCCCAGCGGGGCGGGGTTGAAAAACTGTTTTTT. It specifies CASSPQRGGVEKLFF.